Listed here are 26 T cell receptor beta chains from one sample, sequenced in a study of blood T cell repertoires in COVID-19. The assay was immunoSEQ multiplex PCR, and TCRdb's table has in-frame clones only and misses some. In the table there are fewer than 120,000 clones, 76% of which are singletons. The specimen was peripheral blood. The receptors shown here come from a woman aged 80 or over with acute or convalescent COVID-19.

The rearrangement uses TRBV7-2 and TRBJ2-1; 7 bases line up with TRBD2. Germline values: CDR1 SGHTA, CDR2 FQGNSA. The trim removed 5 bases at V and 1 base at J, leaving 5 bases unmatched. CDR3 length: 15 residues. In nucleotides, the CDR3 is TGTGCCAGCAGCCCTTGGACTAGTTCCTACAATGAGCAGTTCTTC. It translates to CASSPWTSSYNEQFF.

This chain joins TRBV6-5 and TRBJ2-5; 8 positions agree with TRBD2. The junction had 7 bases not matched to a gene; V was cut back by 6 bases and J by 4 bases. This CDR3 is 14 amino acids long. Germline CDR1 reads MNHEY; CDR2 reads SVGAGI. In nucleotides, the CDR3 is TGTGCCAGCAGGGTTGCCGGGGGGGTAGAGACCCAGTACTTC. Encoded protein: CASRVAGGVETQYF.

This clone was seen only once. CDR3 loop: CASSRQGMNQPQHF. The CDR3 region has the DNA TGTGCCAGCAGCCGACAGGGCATGAATCAGCCCCAGCATTTT. J is TRBJ1-5 and V is TRBV9, with 7 bases aligning to TRBD1. Germline lookup yields CDR1 SGDLS and CDR2 YYNGEE. CDR3 size: 14 residues. V gave up 4 bases and J gave up 4 bases; unmatched junction bases: 5.

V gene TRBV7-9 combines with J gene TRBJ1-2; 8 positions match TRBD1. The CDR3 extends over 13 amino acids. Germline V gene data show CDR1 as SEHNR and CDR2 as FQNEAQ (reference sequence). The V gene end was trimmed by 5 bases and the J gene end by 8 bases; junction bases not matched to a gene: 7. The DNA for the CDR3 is TGTGCCAGCAGCCCAGACAGGGGAAGGGGCTACACCTTC. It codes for CASSPDRGRGYTF.

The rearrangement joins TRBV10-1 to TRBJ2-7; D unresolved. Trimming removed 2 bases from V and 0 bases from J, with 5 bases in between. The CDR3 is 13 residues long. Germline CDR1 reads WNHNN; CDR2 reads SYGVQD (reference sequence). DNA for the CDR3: TGCGCCAGCAGTGAGGGCATCTCCTACGAGCAGTACTTC. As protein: CASSEGISYEQYF.

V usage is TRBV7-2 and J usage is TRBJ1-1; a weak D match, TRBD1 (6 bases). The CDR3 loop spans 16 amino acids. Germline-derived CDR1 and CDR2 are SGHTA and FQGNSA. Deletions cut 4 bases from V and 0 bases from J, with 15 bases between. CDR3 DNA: TGTGCCAGCAGCTCCCCGGCAGGGGCCTTGAACACTGAAGCTTTCTTT. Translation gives CASSSPAGALNTEAFF.

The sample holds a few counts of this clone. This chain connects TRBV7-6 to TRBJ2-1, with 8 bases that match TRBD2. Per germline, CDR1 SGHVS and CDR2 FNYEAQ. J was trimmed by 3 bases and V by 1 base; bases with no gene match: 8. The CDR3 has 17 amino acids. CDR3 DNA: TGTGCCAGCAGCTTAGGGAGTACCAGCGGGAGCTACAATGAGCAGTTCTTC. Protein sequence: CASSLGSTSGSYNEQFF. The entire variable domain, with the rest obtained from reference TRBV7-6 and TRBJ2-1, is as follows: GAGVSQSPRYKVTKRGQDVALRCDPISGHVSLYWYRQALGQGPEFLTYFNYEAQQDKSGLPNDRFSAERPEGSISTLTIQRTEQRDSAMYRCASSLGSTSGSYNEQFFGPGTRLTVL.

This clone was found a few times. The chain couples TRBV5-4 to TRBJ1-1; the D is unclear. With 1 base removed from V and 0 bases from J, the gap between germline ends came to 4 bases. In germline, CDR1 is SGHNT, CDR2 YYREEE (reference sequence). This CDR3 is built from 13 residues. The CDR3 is CASSLKLNTEAFF. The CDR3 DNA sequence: TGTGCCAGCAGCTTGAAGCTGAACACTGAAGCTTTCTTT.

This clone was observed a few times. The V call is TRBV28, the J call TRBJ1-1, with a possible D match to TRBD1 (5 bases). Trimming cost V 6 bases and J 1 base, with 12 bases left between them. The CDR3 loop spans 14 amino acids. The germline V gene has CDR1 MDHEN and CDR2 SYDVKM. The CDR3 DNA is TGTGCCAGCAGGCCGGGACTGTGGAACACTGAAGCTTTCTTT. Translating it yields CASRPGLWNTEAFF.

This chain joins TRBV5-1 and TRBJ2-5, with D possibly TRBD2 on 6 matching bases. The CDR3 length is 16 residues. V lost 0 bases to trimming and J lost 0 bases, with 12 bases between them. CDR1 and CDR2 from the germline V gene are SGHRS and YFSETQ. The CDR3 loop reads CASSLGDSSYQETQYF. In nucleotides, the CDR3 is TGCGCCAGCAGCTTGGGGGACTCCTCGTACCAAGAGACCCAGTACTTC.

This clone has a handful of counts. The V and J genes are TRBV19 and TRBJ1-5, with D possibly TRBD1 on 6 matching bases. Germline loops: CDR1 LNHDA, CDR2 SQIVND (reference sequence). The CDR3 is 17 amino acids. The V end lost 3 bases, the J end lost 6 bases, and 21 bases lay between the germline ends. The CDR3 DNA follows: TGTGCCAGTAGTATCCGGAACCCTTACAGGGAGCGTCAGCCCCAGCATTTT. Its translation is CASSIRNPYRERQPQHF. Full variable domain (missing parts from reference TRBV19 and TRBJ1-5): DGGITQSPKYLFRKEGQNVTLSCEQNLNHDAMYWYRQDPGQGLRLIYYSQIVNDFQKGDIAEGYSVSREKKESFPLTVTSAQKNPTAFYLCASSIRNPYRERQPQHFGDGTRLSIL.

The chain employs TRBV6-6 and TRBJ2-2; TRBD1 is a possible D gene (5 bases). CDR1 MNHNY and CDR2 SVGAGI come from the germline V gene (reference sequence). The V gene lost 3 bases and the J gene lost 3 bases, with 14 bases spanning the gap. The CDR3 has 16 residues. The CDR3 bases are TGTGCCAGCAGTTATACGCAGGGTGTGGACACCGGGGAGCTGTTTTTT. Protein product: CASSYTQGVDTGELFF.

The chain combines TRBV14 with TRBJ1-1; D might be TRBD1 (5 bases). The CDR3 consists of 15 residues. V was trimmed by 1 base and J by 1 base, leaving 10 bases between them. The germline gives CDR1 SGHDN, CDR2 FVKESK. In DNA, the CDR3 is TGTGCCAGCAGCCAAGGGGGCAGGCCGAACACTGAAGCTTTCTTT. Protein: CASSQGGRPNTEAFF.

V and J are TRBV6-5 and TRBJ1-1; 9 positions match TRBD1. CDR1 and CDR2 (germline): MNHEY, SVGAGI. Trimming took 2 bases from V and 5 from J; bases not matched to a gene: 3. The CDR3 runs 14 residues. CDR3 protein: CASSYGDRVTEAFF. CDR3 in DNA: TGTGCCAGCAGTTACGGGGACAGGGTAACTGAAGCTTTCTTT.

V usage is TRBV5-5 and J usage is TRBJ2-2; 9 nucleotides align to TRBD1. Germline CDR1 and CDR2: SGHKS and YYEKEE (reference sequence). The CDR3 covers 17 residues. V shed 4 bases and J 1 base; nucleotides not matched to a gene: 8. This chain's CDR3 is CASSLDPGQGNTGELFF. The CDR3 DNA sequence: TGTGCCAGCAGCCTGGATCCGGGACAGGGGAACACCGGGGAGCTGTTTTTT.

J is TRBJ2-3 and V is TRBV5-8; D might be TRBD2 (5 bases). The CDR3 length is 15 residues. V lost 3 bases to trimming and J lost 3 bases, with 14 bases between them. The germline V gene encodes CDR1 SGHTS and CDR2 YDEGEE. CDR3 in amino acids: CASSSQRDWTDTQYF. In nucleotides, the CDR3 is TGTGCCAGCAGCTCTCAGAGGGATTGGACAGATACGCAGTATTTT.

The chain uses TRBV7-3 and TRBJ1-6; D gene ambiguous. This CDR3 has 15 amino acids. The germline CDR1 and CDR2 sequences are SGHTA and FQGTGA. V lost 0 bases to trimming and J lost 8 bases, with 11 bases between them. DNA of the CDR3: TGTGCCAGCAGCTTAACGGGAGGTAGTGATTCACCCCTCCACTTT. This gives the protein CASSLTGGSDSPLHF.

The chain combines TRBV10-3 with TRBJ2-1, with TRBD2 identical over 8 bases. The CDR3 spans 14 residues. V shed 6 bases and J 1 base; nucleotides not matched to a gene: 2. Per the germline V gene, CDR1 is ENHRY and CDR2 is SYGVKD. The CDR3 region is CAIRAGGSYNEQFF. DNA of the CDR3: TGTGCCATCAGGGCGGGGGGTTCCTACAATGAGCAGTTCTTC.

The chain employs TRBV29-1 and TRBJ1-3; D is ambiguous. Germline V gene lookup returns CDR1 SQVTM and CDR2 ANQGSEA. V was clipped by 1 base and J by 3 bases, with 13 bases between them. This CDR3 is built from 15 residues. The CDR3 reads CSVEGSRGFGNTIYF. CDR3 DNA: TGCAGCGTTGAAGGGAGTCGAGGGTTTGGAAACACCATATATTTT.

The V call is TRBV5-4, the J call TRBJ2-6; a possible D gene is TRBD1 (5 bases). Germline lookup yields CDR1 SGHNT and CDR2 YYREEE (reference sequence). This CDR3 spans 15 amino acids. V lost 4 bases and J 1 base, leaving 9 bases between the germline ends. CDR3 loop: CASSPGSSGANVLTF. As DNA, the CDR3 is TGTGCCAGCAGCCCAGGGTCTTCTGGGGCCAACGTCCTGACTTTC.

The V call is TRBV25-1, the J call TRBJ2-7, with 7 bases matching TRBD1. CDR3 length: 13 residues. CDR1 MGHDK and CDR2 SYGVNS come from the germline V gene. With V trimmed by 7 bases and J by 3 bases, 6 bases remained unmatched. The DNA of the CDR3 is TGTGCCAGCACAGGGGGTGTCGACTACGAGCAGTACTTC. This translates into CASTGGVDYEQYF.

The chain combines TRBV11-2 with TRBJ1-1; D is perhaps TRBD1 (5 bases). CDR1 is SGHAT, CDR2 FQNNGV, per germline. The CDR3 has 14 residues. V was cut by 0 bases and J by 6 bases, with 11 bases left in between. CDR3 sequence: CASSLDRSRAEAFF. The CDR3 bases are TGTGCCAGCAGCTTAGATCGGTCCAGGGCTGAAGCTTTCTTT.

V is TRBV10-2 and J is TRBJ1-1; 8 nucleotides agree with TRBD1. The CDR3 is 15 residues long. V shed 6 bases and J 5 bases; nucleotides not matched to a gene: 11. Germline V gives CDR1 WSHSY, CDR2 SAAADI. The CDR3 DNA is TGCGCCAGCAGCGAAGGACAGGGTGTGGGGACTGAAGCTTTCTTT. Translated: CASSEGQGVGTEAFF.

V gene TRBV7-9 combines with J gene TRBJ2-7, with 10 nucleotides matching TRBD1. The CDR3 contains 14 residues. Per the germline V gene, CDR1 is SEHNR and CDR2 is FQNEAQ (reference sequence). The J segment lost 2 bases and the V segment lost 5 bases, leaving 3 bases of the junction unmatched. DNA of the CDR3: TGTGCCAGCAGCCGGACAGGGGGTCCCTACGAGCAGTACTTC. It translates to CASSRTGGPYEQYF.

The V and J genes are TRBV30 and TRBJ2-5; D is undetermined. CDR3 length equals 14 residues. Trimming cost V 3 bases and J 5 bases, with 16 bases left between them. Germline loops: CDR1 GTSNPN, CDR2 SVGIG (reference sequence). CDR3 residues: CAWSPGRPGETQYF. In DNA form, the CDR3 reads TGTGCCTGGAGCCCCGGCAGGCCTGGGGAGACCCAGTACTTC. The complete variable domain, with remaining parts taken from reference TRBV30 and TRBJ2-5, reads SQTIHQWPATLVQPVGSPLSLECTVEGTSNPNLYWYRQAAGRGLQLLFYSVGIGQISSEVPQNLSASRPQDRQFILSSKKLLLSDSGFYLCAWSPGRPGETQYFGPGTRLLVL.

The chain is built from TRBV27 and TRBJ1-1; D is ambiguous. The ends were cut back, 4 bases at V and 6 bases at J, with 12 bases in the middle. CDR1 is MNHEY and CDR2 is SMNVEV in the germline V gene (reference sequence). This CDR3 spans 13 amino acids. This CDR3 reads CASSYNSNAEAFF. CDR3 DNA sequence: TGTGCCAGCAGTTACAACAGTAACGCTGAAGCTTTCTTT.